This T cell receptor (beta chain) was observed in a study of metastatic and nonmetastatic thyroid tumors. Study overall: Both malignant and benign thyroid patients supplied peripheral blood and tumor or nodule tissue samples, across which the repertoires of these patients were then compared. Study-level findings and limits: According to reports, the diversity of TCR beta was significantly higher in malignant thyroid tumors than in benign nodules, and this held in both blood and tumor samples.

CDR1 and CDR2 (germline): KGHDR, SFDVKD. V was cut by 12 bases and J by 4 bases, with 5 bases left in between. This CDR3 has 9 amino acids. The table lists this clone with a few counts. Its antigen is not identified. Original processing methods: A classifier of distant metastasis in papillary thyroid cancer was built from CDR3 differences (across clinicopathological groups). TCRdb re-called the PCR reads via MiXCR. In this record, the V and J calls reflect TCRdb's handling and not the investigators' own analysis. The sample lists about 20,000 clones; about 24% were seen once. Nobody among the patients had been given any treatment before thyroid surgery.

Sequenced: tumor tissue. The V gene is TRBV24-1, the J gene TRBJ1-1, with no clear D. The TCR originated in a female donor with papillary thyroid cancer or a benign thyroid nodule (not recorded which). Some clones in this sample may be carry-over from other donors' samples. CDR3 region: CAALTEAFF. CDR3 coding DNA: TGTGCCGCGCTCACTGAAGCTTTCTTT.